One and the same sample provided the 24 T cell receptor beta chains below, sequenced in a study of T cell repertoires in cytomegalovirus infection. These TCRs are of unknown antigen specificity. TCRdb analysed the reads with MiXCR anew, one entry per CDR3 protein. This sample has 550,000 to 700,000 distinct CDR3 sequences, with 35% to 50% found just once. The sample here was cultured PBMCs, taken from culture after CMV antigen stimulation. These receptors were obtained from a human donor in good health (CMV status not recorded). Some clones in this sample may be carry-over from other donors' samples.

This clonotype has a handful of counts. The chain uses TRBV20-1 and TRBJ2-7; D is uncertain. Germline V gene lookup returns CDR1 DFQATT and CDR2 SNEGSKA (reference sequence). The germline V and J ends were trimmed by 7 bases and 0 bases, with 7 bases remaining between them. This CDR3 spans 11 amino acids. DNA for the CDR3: TGCAGTGTAACTTACTCCTACGAGCAGTACTTC. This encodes CSVTYSYEQYF.

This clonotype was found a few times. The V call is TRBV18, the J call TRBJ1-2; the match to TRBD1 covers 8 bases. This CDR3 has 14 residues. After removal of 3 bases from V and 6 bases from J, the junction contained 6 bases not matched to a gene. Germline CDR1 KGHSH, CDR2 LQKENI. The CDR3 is CASSPLTGADGYTF. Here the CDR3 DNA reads TGTGCCAGCTCACCCCTGACAGGGGCGGATGGCTACACCTTC.

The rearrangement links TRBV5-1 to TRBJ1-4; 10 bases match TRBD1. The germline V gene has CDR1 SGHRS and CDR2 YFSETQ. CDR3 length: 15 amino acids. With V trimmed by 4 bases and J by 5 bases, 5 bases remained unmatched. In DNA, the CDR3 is TGCGCCAGCAGCCGCGGACAGGGGGAGAATGAAAAACTGTTTTTT. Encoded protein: CASSRGQGENEKLFF.

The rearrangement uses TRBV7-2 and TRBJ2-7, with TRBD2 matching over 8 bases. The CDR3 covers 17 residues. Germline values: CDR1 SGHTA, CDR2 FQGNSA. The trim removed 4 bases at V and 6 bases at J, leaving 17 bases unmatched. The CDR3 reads CASSSRVVPGREGEQYF. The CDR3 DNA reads TGTGCCAGCAGCTCGCGCGTGGTACCGGGACGGGAGGGCGAGCAGTACTTC.

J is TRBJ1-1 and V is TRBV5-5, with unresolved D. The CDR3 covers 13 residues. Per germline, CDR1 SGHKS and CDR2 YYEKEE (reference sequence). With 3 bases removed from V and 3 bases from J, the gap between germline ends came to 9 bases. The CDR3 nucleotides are TGTGCCAGCAGCTCCCTTGTAGACACTGAAGCTTTCTTT. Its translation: CASSSLVDTEAFF.

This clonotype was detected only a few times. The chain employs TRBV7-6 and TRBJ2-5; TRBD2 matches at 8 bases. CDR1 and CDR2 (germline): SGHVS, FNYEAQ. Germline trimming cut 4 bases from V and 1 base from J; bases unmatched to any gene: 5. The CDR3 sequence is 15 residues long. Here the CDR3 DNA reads TGTGCCAGCAGCTCCCAGCGGGGGCCCCAAGAGACCCAGTACTTC. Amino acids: CASSSQRGPQETQYF.

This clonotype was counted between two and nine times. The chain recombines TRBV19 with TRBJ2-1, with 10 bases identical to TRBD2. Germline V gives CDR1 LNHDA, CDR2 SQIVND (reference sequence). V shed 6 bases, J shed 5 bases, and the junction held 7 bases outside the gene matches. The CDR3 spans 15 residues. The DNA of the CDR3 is TGTGCCAGTAGGCTAGCGGGAGACATAAACAATGAGCAGTTCTTC. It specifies CASRLAGDINNEQFF. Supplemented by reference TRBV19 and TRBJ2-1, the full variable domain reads DGGITQSPKYLFRKEGQNVTLSCEQNLNHDAMYWYRQDPGQGLRLIYYSQIVNDFQKGDIAEGYSVSREKKESFPLTVTSAQKNPTAFYLCASRLAGDINNEQFFGPGTRLTVL.

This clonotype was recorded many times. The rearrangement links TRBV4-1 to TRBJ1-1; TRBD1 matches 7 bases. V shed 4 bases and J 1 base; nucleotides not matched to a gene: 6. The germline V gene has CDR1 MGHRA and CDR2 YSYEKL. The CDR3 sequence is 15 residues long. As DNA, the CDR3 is TGCGCCAGCAGCCGCAGCCAGGGGGGGAACACTGAAGCTTTCTTT. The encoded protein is CASSRSQGGNTEAFF.

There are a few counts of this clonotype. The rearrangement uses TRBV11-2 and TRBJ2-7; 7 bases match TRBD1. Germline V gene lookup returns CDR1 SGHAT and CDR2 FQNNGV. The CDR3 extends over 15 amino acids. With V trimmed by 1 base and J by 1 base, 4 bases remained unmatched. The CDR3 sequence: CASSLGDSLSYEQYF. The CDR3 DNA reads TGTGCCAGCAGCTTAGGGGACAGTCTTTCCTACGAGCAGTACTTC.

The CDR3, as DNA: TGTGCCAGTAGTATTCTAGCGGGCCATTACAATGAGCAGTTCTTC. Translating it yields CASSILAGHYNEQFF. The V and J genes are TRBV19 and TRBJ2-1; 8 bases agree with TRBD2. The trim removed 3 bases at V and 4 bases at J, leaving 5 bases unmatched. This CDR3 comprises 15 residues. Germline assignment: CDR1 LNHDA and CDR2 SQIVND (reference sequence).

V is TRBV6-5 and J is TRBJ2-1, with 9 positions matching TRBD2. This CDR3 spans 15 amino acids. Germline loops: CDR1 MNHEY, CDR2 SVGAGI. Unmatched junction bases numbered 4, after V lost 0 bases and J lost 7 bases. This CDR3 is CASSYSLAGRNEQFF. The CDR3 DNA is TGTGCCAGCAGTTACTCCCTAGCGGGGAGGAATGAGCAGTTCTTC.

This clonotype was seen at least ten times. As DNA, the CDR3 is TGTGCCAGCAGCTGGGGGTGGACTGAAGCTTTCTTT. Protein: CASSWGWTEAFF. The chain recombines TRBV7-2 with TRBJ1-1; tentative D call: TRBD1 (5 bases). The germline V gene has CDR1 SGHTA and CDR2 FQGNSA. Trimming cost V 4 bases and J 5 bases, with 8 bases left between them. This CDR3 has 12 residues.

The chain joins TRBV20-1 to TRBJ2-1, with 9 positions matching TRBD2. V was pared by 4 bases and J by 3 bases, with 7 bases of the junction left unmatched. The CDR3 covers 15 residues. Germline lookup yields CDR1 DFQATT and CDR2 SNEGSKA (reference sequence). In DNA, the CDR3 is TGCAGTGCTAAACCTTTAGCGGGAGTCTACAATGAGCAGTTCTTC. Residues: CSAKPLAGVYNEQFF.

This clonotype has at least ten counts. The CDR3 region has the DNA TGTGCCAGCAGCCCTCGGACTAGCGGGGGACCTGGGCAGTACTTC. This encodes CASSPRTSGGPGQYF. V is TRBV7-2 and J is TRBJ2-7, with TRBD2 identical over 13 bases. The CDR3 consists of 15 residues. CDR1 and CDR2 from the germline V gene are SGHTA and FQGNSA. J was trimmed by 9 bases and V by 5 bases; bases with no gene match: 10.

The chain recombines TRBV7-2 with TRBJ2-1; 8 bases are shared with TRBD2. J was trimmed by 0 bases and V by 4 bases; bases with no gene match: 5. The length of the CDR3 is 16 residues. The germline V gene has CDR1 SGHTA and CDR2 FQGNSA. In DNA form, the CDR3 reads TGTGCCAGCAGCTCAACTAGCGGAGGCTCCTACAATGAGCAGTTCTTC. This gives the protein CASSSTSGGSYNEQFF.

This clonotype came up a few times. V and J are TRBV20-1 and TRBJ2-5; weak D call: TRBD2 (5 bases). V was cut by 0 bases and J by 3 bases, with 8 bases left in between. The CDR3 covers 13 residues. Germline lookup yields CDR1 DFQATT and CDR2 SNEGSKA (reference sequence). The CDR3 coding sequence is TGCAGTGCTAGAGATCCGACTAAAGAGACCCAGTACTTC. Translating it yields CSARDPTKETQYF.

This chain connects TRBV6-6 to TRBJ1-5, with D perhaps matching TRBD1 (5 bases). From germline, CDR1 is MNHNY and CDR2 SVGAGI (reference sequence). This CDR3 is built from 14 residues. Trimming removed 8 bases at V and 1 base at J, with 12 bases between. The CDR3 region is CASQREGSNQPQHF. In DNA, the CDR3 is TGTGCCAGCCAAAGGGAGGGGAGCAATCAGCCCCAGCATTTT.

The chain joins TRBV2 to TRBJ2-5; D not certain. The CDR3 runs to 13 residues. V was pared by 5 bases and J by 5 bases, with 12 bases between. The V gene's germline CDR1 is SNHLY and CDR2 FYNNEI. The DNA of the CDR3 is TGTGCCAGCAGTCGACTTACGGACGAGACCCAGTACTTC. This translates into CASSRLTDETQYF.

The CDR3 protein is CASLKAGTYNEQFF. The CDR3 nucleotides read TGTGCCAGCTTAAAGGCAGGAACCTACAATGAGCAGTTCTTC. The chain couples TRBV6-1 to TRBJ2-1; D is ambiguous. The germline gives CDR1 MNHNS, CDR2 SASEGT. V was cut by 8 bases and J by 2 bases, with 13 bases left in between. The CDR3 extends over 14 amino acids.

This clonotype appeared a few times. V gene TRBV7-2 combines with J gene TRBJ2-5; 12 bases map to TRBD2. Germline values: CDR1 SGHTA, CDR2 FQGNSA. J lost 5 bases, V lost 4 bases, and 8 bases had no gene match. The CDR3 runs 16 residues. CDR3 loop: CASSSQTSGGRETQYF. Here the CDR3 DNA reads TGTGCCAGCAGCTCCCAGACTAGCGGGGGCCGGGAGACCCAGTACTTC.

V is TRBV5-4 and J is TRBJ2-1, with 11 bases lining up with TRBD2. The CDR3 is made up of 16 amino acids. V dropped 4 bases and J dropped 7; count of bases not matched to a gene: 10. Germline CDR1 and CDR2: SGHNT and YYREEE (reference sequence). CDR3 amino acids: CASSASGRTLGNEQFF. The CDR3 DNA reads TGTGCCAGCAGCGCTAGCGGGAGGACCCTTGGGAATGAGCAGTTCTTC.

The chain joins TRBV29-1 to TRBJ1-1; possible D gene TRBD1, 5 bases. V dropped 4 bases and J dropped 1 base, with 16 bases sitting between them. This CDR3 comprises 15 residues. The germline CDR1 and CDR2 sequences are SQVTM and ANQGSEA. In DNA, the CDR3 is TGCAGCGTTGCCGGTCATTCGGGGGGGAACACTGAAGCTTTCTTT. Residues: CSVAGHSGGNTEAFF.

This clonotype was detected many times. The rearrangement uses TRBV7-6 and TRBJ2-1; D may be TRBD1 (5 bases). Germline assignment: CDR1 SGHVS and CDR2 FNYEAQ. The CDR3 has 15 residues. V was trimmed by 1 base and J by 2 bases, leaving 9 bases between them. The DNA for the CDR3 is TGTGCCAGCAGCTTAGAACCAGGGACCTACAATGAGCAGTTCTTC. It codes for CASSLEPGTYNEQFF.

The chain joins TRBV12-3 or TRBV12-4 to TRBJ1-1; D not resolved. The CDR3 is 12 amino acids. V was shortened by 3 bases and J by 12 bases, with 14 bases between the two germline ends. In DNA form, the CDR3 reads TGTGCCAGCAGTTTGGAGACTGTCCTGACTTTCTTT. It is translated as CASSLETVLTFF.